This passage covers 17 T cell receptor beta chains from one sample sequenced in a study of cytomegalovirus exposure and HLA in healthy donors. PCR was performed using 60 Vbeta and 13 Jbeta primers. Method: immunoSEQ multiplex PCR; TCRdb's copy keeps in-frame clones and lacks some. The repertoire holds roughly 100,000 clones, with over 70% as singletons. Sequenced sample: PBMCs. These receptors all come from a boy aged 5-17 years in good health and CMV-seronegative.

The gene calls are TRBV25-1 and TRBJ2-1; D not resolved. The germline CDR1 and CDR2 sequences are MGHDK and SYGVNS. CDR3 length: 12 residues. V was shortened by 0 bases and J by 9 bases, with 6 bases between the two germline ends. The CDR3: CASSEYRGEQFF. CDR3 in DNA: TGTGCCAGCAGTGAATATCGAGGTGAGCAGTTCTTC.

This clone was found a few times. The chain links TRBV29-1 to TRBJ2-5, with a tentative D call TRBD1 (6 bases). This CDR3 contains 14 residues. Germline V gene data show CDR1 as SQVTM and CDR2 as ANQGSEA. The V end was cut by 2 bases, the J end by 5 bases, with 15 bases between. CDR3: CSVENRAEGETQYF. The CDR3 coding sequence is TGCAGCGTTGAAAACAGGGCCGAAGGGGAGACCCAGTACTTC. Using reference TRBV29-1 and TRBJ2-5 for the parts outside the CDR3, the full variable domain is SAVISQKPSRDICQRGTSLTIQCQVDSQVTMMFWYRQQPGQSLTLIATANQGSEATYESGFVIDKFPISRPNLTFSTLTVSNMSPEDSSIYLCSVENRAEGETQYFGPGTRLLVL.

This clone was observed a single time. The CDR3 region has the DNA TGTGCCAGCAGTGCCAACGGGGCCTACGAGCAGTACTTC. Translated: CASSANGAYEQYF. The chain has TRBV6-1 and TRBJ2-7; perhaps TRBD2 as D (5 bases). The germline CDR1 and CDR2 sequences are MNHNS and SASEGT. This CDR3 region has 13 residues. The V gene lost 4 bases and the J gene lost 2 bases, with 9 bases spanning the gap.

This clone appeared a few times. This chain uses TRBV4-1 with TRBJ2-1, with 16 bases that match TRBD2. V lost 3 bases to trimming and J lost 10 bases; unmatched junction nucleotides: 15. Germline values: CDR1 MGHRA, CDR2 YSYEKL. The length of the CDR3 is 19 residues. CDR3 DNA sequence: TGCGCCAGCAGCCACCCGGGACTAGCGGGAGGGCCGTTAAGATGGGAGCAGTTCTTC. Its protein product is CASSHPGLAGGPLRWEQFF.

The genes are TRBV29-1 and TRBJ1-4, with a tentative D call TRBD1 (5 bases). CDR1 is SQVTM, CDR2 ANQGSEA, per germline. The CDR3 totals 13 residues. V gave up 5 bases and J gave up 4 bases, with 11 bases separating them. The CDR3 sequence is CSVRGRVNEKLFF. DNA for the CDR3: TGCAGCGTTAGGGGCAGAGTTAATGAAAAACTGTTTTTT.

The rearrangement uses TRBV30 and TRBJ2-3; 8 positions match TRBD1. V shed 1 base and J 3 bases; nucleotides not matched to a gene: 3. The CDR3 runs to 14 residues. The germline gives CDR1 GTSNPN, CDR2 SVGIG (reference sequence). CDR3 protein: CAWSGTGRTDTQYF. The CDR3 bases are TGTGCCTGGAGTGGGACAGGGAGAACAGATACGCAGTATTTT.

This clone has more than one count but fewer than ten. The chain links TRBV6-5 to TRBJ2-1; 8 bases are shared with TRBD2. This CDR3 comprises 13 residues. Germline CDR1 MNHEY, CDR2 SVGAGI. J lost 6 bases, V lost 2 bases, and 0 bases had no gene match. The CDR3 nucleotides read TGTGCCAGCAGTTACCGGGGGGGCAATGAGCAGTTCTTC. It encodes CASSYRGGNEQFF.

The CDR3 sequence is CAISLDSMNTEAFF. CDR3 DNA: TGTGCCATCAGTTTGGACAGCATGAACACTGAAGCTTTCTTT. The chain uses TRBV10-3 and TRBJ1-1; D is possibly TRBD1 (6 bases). There are 14 residues in the CDR3. Germline V gene sequence: CDR1 ENHRY, CDR2 SYGVKD. Trimming removed 5 bases at V and 0 bases at J, with 10 bases between.

This chain joins TRBV7-2 and TRBJ2-7; D is possibly TRBD2 (7 bases). This CDR3 comprises 12 residues. The germline V and J ends were trimmed by 6 bases and 7 bases, with 13 bases remaining between them. Germline V gene lookup returns CDR1 SGHTA and CDR2 FQGNSA. The CDR3 nucleotides read TGTGCCAGCAGGGAAAGGGGGGGTGAGCAGTACTTC. Translation gives CASRERGGEQYF.

CDR3: CASSLDPYTDTQYF. The CDR3 DNA is TGTGCCAGCAGCTTAGACCCCTACACAGATACGCAGTATTTT. The chain employs TRBV11-3 and TRBJ2-3; D is ambiguous. The V and J ends lost 0 bases and 2 bases respectively, with 6 bases between them. The CDR3 totals 14 residues. Germline V CDR1 and CDR2: SGHNT, YENEEA.

J is TRBJ2-5 and V is TRBV5-1; D is unresolved. Germline loops: CDR1 SGHRS, CDR2 YFSETQ. V was pared by 1 base and J by 4 bases, with 17 bases between. This CDR3 is 16 amino acids long. The CDR3 sequence is CASSLSWMSSGETQYF. The CDR3 DNA follows: TGCGCCAGCAGCTTGTCCTGGATGTCGTCGGGAGAGACCCAGTACTTC. Looking up the rest from reference TRBV5-1 and TRBJ2-5 gives the full variable domain: KAGVTQTPRYLIKTRGQQVTLSCSPISGHRSVSWYQQTPGQGLQFLFEYFSETQRNKGNFPGRFSGRQFSNSRSEMNVSTLELGDSALYLCASSLSWMSSGETQYFGPGTRLLVL.

The CDR3 DNA reads TGCGCCAGCAGCTTATCGGGACAGGAAATATACAATGAGCAGTTCTTC. It yields the protein CASSLSGQEIYNEQFF. The chain uses TRBV5-1 and TRBJ2-1; 8 bases map to TRBD1. CDR1 SGHRS and CDR2 YFSETQ come from the germline V gene. The junction had 8 bases not matched to a gene; V was cut back by 2 bases and J by 4 bases. CDR3 length: 16 amino acids.

This chain joins TRBV28 and TRBJ1-5; no reliable D call. This CDR3 comprises 15 residues. Germline CDR1 and CDR2: MDHEN and SYDVKM. The V end was cut by 2 bases, the J end by 0 bases, with 8 bases between. The CDR3 protein is CASSLRHLSNQPQHF. The CDR3 DNA reads as TGTGCCAGCAGTTTAAGACATCTTAGCAATCAGCCCCAGCATTTT.

The chain joins TRBV9 to TRBJ2-3; TRBD2 matches 9 bases. This CDR3 has 16 amino acids. V lost 4 bases to trimming and J lost 0 bases; unmatched junction nucleotides: 6. Germline V gives CDR1 SGDLS, CDR2 YYNGEE. The CDR3 coding sequence is TGTGCCAGCAGCCCCCGACTAGCGGCTAGCACAGATACGCAGTATTTT. It specifies CASSPRLAASTDTQYF.

CDR3 nucleotide sequence: TGTGCCAGCAGTGAAGGGCTAGCGGGGGGGCCTAAGGCAGATACGCAGTATTTT. Its protein is CASSEGLAGGPKADTQYF. V usage is TRBV25-1 and J usage is TRBJ2-3, with 12 bases identical to TRBD2. The CDR3 is 18 amino acids. The germline V gene has CDR1 MGHDK and CDR2 SYGVNS. V lost 2 bases to trimming and J lost 4 bases; unmatched junction nucleotides: 10.

This clone came up once. This chain joins TRBV9 and TRBJ1-1; no clear D. V lost 2 bases and J lost 1, with 9 bases in between. Germline loops: CDR1 SGDLS, CDR2 YYNGEE. This CDR3 is 14 amino acids long. The CDR3 sequence is CASSVWSGNTEAFF. The CDR3 DNA reads as TGTGCCAGCAGCGTTTGGAGTGGGAACACTGAAGCTTTCTTT. The full variable domain, in which reference TRBV9 and TRBJ1-1 provide the parts outside the CDR3, is DSGVTQTPKHLITATGQRVTLRCSPRSGDLSVYWYQQSLDQGLQFLIQYYNGEERAKGNILERFSAQQFPDLHSELNLSSLELGDSALYFCASSVWSGNTEAFFGQGTRLTVV.

The chain links TRBV5-1 to TRBJ2-7; TRBD1 matches at 9 bases. Looked up from germline, CDR1 is SGHRS and CDR2 is YFSETQ. The CDR3 runs to 15 residues. The junction had 3 bases not matched to a gene; V was cut back by 2 bases and J by 0 bases. CDR3 sequence (DNA): TGCGCCAGCAGCTTACAGGGACAGGGCTCCTACGAGCAGTACTTC. Translated, it gives CASSLQGQGSYEQYF.